The clone carrying this T cell receptor (beta chain) is a singleton in its sample. Its antigen remains unknown. The data belong to a study of beta chain features in type 1 diabetes. The isolated RNA, all of it, was reverse transcribed, so expressed TCRB transcripts were what got sequenced. Here immunoSEQ multiplex PCR was the method, and the copy in TCRdb shows in-frame clones only, minus some. The table has tens of thousands of clones, roughly 52% seen once; the top ten hold 2% to 3%. The V gene lost 4 bases and the J gene lost 2 bases, with 9 bases spanning the gap. The CDR3 runs to 14 residues. Germline V gives CDR1 SNHLY, CDR2 FYNNEI. Study-level findings and limits: Within each of all four CD4+ subsets, Type 1 diabetes patients had TCRB CDR3s that were moderately but significantly shorter. More deletions and fewer insertions at VDJ junctions were found in patients with type 1 diabetes.

This chain joins TRBV2 and TRBJ1-3; a weak D match, TRBD1 (6 bases). The TCR comes from a woman aged 40 to 55 with type 1 diabetes. Source material: Tregs from blood. For the CDR3, the DNA is TGTGCCAGCAGTGTCAACAGGGCTGGAAACACCATATATTTT. Protein product: CASSVNRAGNTIYF.